This TCR beta chain was documented in a study of technical replicates of blood from a few donors. Assay: immunoSEQ multiplex PCR; the TCRdb copy retains only in-frame clones and omits some. Seen here are 90,000 to 100,000 clones, more than 90% observed once, and the top ten hold approximately 0.22%. The CDR3 length is 15 residues. V lost 4 bases, J lost 0 bases, and 10 bases lay in between. Germline V gives CDR1 SGHTA, CDR2 FQGNSA. J is TRBJ1-5 and V is TRBV7-2, with D perhaps TRBD1 (6 bases). The origin of this receptor is a human donor in good health. The sample comprised T cells isolated from PBMCs. The CDR3 DNA follows: TGTGCCAGCAGCTCTAGGGGGTATAGCAATCAGCCCCAGCATTTT. It specifies CASSSRGYSNQPQHF.